These T cell receptor beta chains were read from a single sample in a study of blood T cell repertoires in COVID-19. Using immunoSEQ multiplex PCR, the repertoire was profiled, and TCRdb retains in-frame clones only, with some absent. The table includes 120,000 to 150,000 clones, around 81% detected once. The sequenced sample was peripheral blood. Source of these receptors: a man between 60 and 75 years old with active or convalescent COVID-19. The CDR3 runs from the conserved cysteine through the conserved F or W. The D gene is left open where the match is weak. Rows give clone size only sometimes, using once, few, many, or a class for an expanded clone.

d_call,v_call,clone_size,j_call,cdr3_aa,cdr3_nt
NA,TRBV3-1/TRBV3-2,NA,TRBJ2-1,CASSQDRTFPYNEQFF,TGTGCCAGCAGCCAAGATCGGACATTCCCCTACAATGAGCAGTTCTTC
NA,TRBV19,NA,TRBJ1-3,CASSINPGSSGNTIYF,TGTGCCAGTAGTATTAACCCCGGTAGCTCTGGAAACACCATATATTTT
TRBD1,TRBV6-5,NA,TRBJ2-2,CASSLDRGQAGELFF,TGTGCCAGCAGTTTGGACAGGGGGCAAGCCGGGGAGCTGTTTTTT
NA,TRBV4-3,NA,TRBJ1-2,CASSQERGKNYGYTF,TGCGCCAGCAGCCAAGAACGAGGCAAAAACTATGGCTACACCTTC
TRBD1,TRBV19,NA,TRBJ2-2,CASRGDRGSSNTGELFF,TGTGCCAGTAGGGGGGACAGGGGGTCCTCGAACACCGGGGAGCTGTTTTTT
NA,TRBV9,once,TRBJ2-7,CASSPGSYEQYF,TGTGCCAGCAGTCCGGGTTCGTACGAGCAGTACTTC
NA,TRBV3-1/TRBV3-2,NA,TRBJ2-2,CASTSSARELFF,TGTGCCAGCACCTCTAGCGCGCGGGAGCTGTTTTTT
NA,TRBV7-2,NA,TRBJ2-1,CASSRTGVNEQFF,TGTGCCAGCAGCCGGACGGGGGTCAATGAGCAGTTCTTC
TRBD2,TRBV7-2,many,TRBJ2-7,CASSPRTSGTSSYEQYF,TGTGCCAGCAGCCCTCGGACTAGCGGGACCAGCTCCTACGAGCAGTACTTC
NA,TRBV6-2/TRBV6-3,few,TRBJ1-3,CASSRRAGASSGNTIYF,TGTGCCAGCAGCCGACGGGCGGGGGCCAGCTCTGGAAACACCATATATTTT
NA,TRBV5-6,NA,TRBJ2-3,CASSLVRQELTDTQYF,TGTGCCAGCAGCTTAGTCAGACAGGAACTCACAGATACGCAGTATTTT
NA,TRBV7-2,NA,TRBJ2-2,CASSLFPSANTGELFF,TGTGCCAGCAGCTTATTCCCGAGCGCGAACACCGGGGAGCTGTTTTTT
NA,TRBV9,NA,TRBJ1-3,CASSATGPPLSGNTIYF,TGTGCCAGCAGCGCAACAGGGCCACCTCTCTCTGGAAACACCATATATTTT
TRBD1,TRBV10-3,few,TRBJ1-2,CAISETGDGYTF,TGTGCCATCAGTGAGACAGGGGATGGCTACACCTTC
NA,TRBV6-5,many,TRBJ2-7,CASSPGDIEQYF,TGTGCCAGCAGTCCAGGGGACATCGAGCAGTACTTC